This is a list of T cell receptor beta chains from one sample in a study of T cells after yellow fever vaccination. TCRdb fed the 5' RACE reads into MiXCR, producing one record per CDR3 protein. The sample lists some 350,000 distinct CDR3 sequences, over 8% occurring once. Sample: PBMCs, taken on the day of the first yellow fever vaccination. Source of these receptors: a man aged 18 to 29 who received the YFV17D yellow fever vaccine. The CDR3 runs from the conserved cysteine through the conserved F or W. A D gene is named only where the DNA matches it firmly. A row's size may be missing; if present it is once, few, many or a size class.

TRBV9	TRBJ2-2	-	-	CASSVETGELFF	TGTGCCAGCAGCGTAGAGACCGGGGAGCTGTTTTTT
TRBV20-1	TRBJ1-5	-	-	CSAPREGSNQPQHF	TGCAGTGCCCCACGAGAAGGCTCGAATCAGCCCCAGCATTTT
TRBV5-8	TRBJ1-5	-	-	CASSLWDQPQHF	TGTGCCAGCAGTCTTTGGGATCAGCCCCAGCATTTT
TRBV18	TRBJ1-1	few	-	CASSPRGSNTEAFF	TGTGCCAGCTCACCAAGGGGCAGCAACACTGAAGCTTTCTTT
TRBV7-9	TRBJ1-2	few	-	CASSFRDTYLNGYTF	TGTGCCAGCAGCTTCCGGGACACCTATTTGAATGGCTACACCTTC
TRBV9	TRBJ2-5	few	-	CASSVGRIQETQYF	TGTGCCAGCAGCGTAGGTCGGATACAAGAGACCCAGTACTTC
TRBV4-3	TRBJ1-2	few	-	CASSQGDRNYGYTF	TGCGCCAGCAGCCAAGGGGACCGAAACTATGGCTACACCTTC
TRBV28	TRBJ2-3	-	-	CASSLFVVSDTDTQYF	TGTGCCAGCAGTTTATTTGTCGTTTCTGACACAGATACGCAGTATTTT
TRBV9	TRBJ2-2	-	TRBD1	CASSVMAGGRGELFF	TGTGCCAGCAGCGTAATGGCAGGGGGTCGGGGGGAGCTGTTTTTT
TRBV15	TRBJ2-4	-	-	CATSSLQGSGSLAKNIQYF	TGTGCCACCAGCAGCCTACAGGGATCAGGTTCCCTGGCCAAAAACATTCAGTACTTC
TRBV2	TRBJ2-5	few	TRBD2	CASSTSGEETQYF	TGTGCCAGCAGTACTAGCGGGGAAGAGACCCAGTACTTC
TRBV6-2/TRBV6-3	TRBJ2-3	-	-	CASSYGRVAADTQYF	TGTGCCAGCAGTTACGGCAGGGTGGCGGCAGATACGCAGTATTTT
TRBV7-7	TRBJ2-5	few	TRBD2	CASSLGASGGQETQYF	TGTGCCAGCAGCTTAGGTGCTAGCGGCGGACAAGAGACCCAGTACTTC
TRBV29-1	TRBJ1-2	-	-	CSATSMGFEDYGYTF	TGCAGCGCAACCTCGATGGGGTTTGAGGACTATGGCTACACCTTC
TRBV12-3/TRBV12-4	TRBJ1-1	many	TRBD1	CASSRTGGDTEAFF	TGTGCCAGCAGTCGGACAGGGGGGGACACTGAAGCTTTCTTT
TRBV5-4	TRBJ2-5	-	-	CASSLEGGLPGLETQYF	TGTGCCAGCAGCTTGGAGGGGGGGCTCCCGGGTCTGGAGACCCAGTACTTC
TRBV6-1	TRBJ2-4	few	-	CASSRPSGDIQYF	TGTGCCAGCAGCCGACCCTCAGGGGACATTCAGTACTTC
TRBV7-9	TRBJ2-7	-	-	CASSLNNRVKEQYF	TGTGCCAGCAGCTTAAATAACAGGGTAAAGGAGCAGTACTTC
TRBV11-3	TRBJ2-3	many	-	CASSLGGGTQYF	TGTGCCAGCAGCTTAGGAGGAGGTACGCAGTATTTT
TRBV27	TRBJ2-2	-	-	CASSLSWGGGELFF	TGTGCCAGCAGTTTATCGTGGGGAGGCGGGGAGCTGTTTTTT
TRBV7-9	TRBJ1-6	many	TRBD1	CASSLGTGGPGVNSPLHF	TGTGCCAGCAGCTTGGGGACAGGGGGCCCTGGGGTTAATTCACCCCTCCACTTT
TRBV18	TRBJ2-3	many	-	CASSLKPADTQYF	TGTGCCAGCTCCCTAAAGCCGGCAGATACGCAGTATTTT
TRBV4-2	TRBJ2-7	many	-	CASSQDSYEQYF	TGTGCCAGCAGCCAAGACTCCTACGAGCAGTACTTC
TRBV4-2	TRBJ1-5	-	-	CASSLSLGTSNQPQHF	TGTGCCAGCAGCCTTAGCCTTGGGACATCCAATCAGCCCCAGCATTTT
TRBV6-2/TRBV6-3	TRBJ1-2	many	-	CASSRGDLHF	TGTGCCAGCAGTCGGGGGGACTTACACTTC
TRBV25-1	TRBJ2-1	few	-	CASSGMGENEQFF	TGTGCCAGCAGTGGAATGGGGGAGAATGAGCAGTTCTTC
TRBV18	TRBJ2-1	many	-	CASSTDSRDEFF	TGTGCCAGCTCAACCGACTCCAGGGACGAGTTCTTC
TRBV5-1	TRBJ2-6	-	TRBD1	CASSKEPLGQGARGANVLTF	TGCGCCAGCAGCAAGGAACCCTTGGGACAGGGGGCGCGAGGGGCCAACGTCCTGACTTTC
TRBV5-6	TRBJ2-5	many	-	CASSLRLGETQYF	TGTGCCAGCAGCTTGCGATTGGGAGAGACCCAGTACTTC
TRBV4-3	TRBJ2-7	-	-	CASSQEFGQFGEQYF	TGCGCCAGCAGCCAAGAGTTCGGGCAGTTTGGCGAGCAGTACTTC
TRBV25-1	TRBJ2-2	few	-	CASSSKGTGELFF	TGTGCCAGCAGTTCTAAGGGAACCGGGGAGCTGTTTTTT
TRBV14	TRBJ2-1	few	-	CASSFRKGLGEQFF	TGTGCCAGCAGCTTTAGAAAGGGCTTGGGGGAGCAGTTCTTC
TRBV12-3/TRBV12-4	TRBJ2-5	many	TRBD2	CASTPGLSIETQYF	TGTGCCAGCACCCCGGGACTAAGCATCGAGACCCAGTACTTC
TRBV5-4	TRBJ2-4	-	-	CASSPGDMGAKNIQYF	TGTGCCAGCAGCCCTGGGGATATGGGAGCCAAAAACATTCAGTACTTC
TRBV9	TRBJ1-2	-	TRBD1	CASSVARDSGYTF	TGTGCCAGCAGCGTAGCCAGGGACAGCGGCTACACCTTC
TRBV7-9	TRBJ2-1	-	-	CASRGLGGRYNEQFF	TGTGCCAGCCGAGGGTTGGGGGGAAGATACAATGAGCAGTTCTTC
TRBV5-4	TRBJ2-1	-	-	CASSWGGPWNEQFF	TGTGCCAGCAGCTGGGGGGGGCCATGGAATGAGCAGTTCTTC
TRBV7-2	TRBJ2-4	few	-	CASSLVQQNIQYF	TGTGCCAGCAGCTTAGTACAGCAAAACATTCAGTACTTC
TRBV20-1	TRBJ1-5	-	TRBD1	CSGRQGFNQPQHF	TGCAGTGGTCGACAGGGATTCAATCAGCCCCAGCATTTT
TRBV5-8	TRBJ1-1	few	-	CASSLYQGAAEAFF	TGTGCCAGCAGCTTGTATCAAGGGGCCGCTGAAGCTTTCTTT
TRBV25-1	TRBJ1-2	-	TRBD1	CASSEPQGVYGYTF	TGTGCCAGCAGTGAACCCCAGGGGGTCTATGGCTACACCTTC
TRBV7-3	TRBJ2-3	many	-	CASSLTDGGADTQYF	TGTGCCAGCAGCTTGACCGATGGGGGGGCGGATACGCAGTATTTT
TRBV2	TRBJ2-2	few	-	CASRAHGAGNTGELFF	TGTGCCAGCAGGGCACACGGGGCGGGTAACACCGGGGAGCTGTTTTTT